The 2 T cell receptor beta chains presented below share a single source sample, sequenced in a study of identical twins. MiXCR, applied by TCRdb to the 5' RACE reads, yields one record per CDR3 protein. The repertoire consists of about 890,000 distinct CDR3 sequences, with around 12% occurring once and the leading ten covering around 1.6%. The same sample was also studied in work on yellow fever vaccine responses in identical twins.

What was sequenced was PBMCs. These receptors all stem from a woman younger than 35 in good health.

The chain uses TRBV4-2 and TRBJ2-1; either TRBD1 or TRBD2 may fit D (6 bases each). Trimming pared 0 bases from V and 13 bases from J, leaving 19 bases between. In germline, CDR1 is LGHNA, CDR2 YNFKEQ. This CDR3 comprises 15 residues. The CDR3 protein is CASSQDISSGASQFF. The CDR3 DNA is TGTGCCAGCAGCCAAGATATCTCCTCGGGGGCTTCCCAGTTCTTC.

This sequence joins TRBV18 and TRBJ2-2; 7 nucleotides align to TRBD1. The CDR3 loop spans 15 amino acids. The V gene end was trimmed by 5 bases and the J gene end by 5 bases; junction bases not matched to a gene: 8. Per germline, CDR1 KGHSH and CDR2 LQKENI. As DNA, the CDR3 is TGTGCCAGCTCAGAACGACAGGGCCAAACCGGGGAGCTGTTTTTT. The encoded protein is CASSERQGQTGELFF. The variable domain in full, with the rest retrieved from reference TRBV18 and TRBJ2-2, is NAGVMQNPRHLVRRRGQEARLRCSPMKGHSHVYWYRQLPEEGLKFMVYLQKENIIDESGMPKERFSAEFPKEGPSILRIQQVVRGDSAAYFCASSERQGQTGELFFGEGSRLTVL.